This T cell receptor (beta chain) was sequenced in a study of OX40 agonist ivuxolimab in advanced cancers. As for the study in general: Each patient was given ivuxolimab into a vein every 2 weeks, at 0.01 to 10 mg/kg. Hepatocellular carcinoma, melanoma, renal cell or head and neck cancer occurred in dose-escalation patients.

TCRdb keeps only in-frame clones here, not all; method: immunoSEQ multiplex PCR. Among 90,000 to 120,000 clones listed, around 93% were seen once. As to this clone: Its antigen is not known.

Overall study findings and caveats: A proportion of nonresponders additionally exhibited low normalized T-cell clonal expansion.

The specimen comprised CD4+ or CD8+ T cells sorted from blood, sampled in a trial of the OX40 agonist ivuxolimab. The source is an adult with an advanced solid tumor such as melanoma, head and neck, liver or kidney cancer.

The DNA of the CDR3 is TGTGCCAGCTCACCCGGACGGGCTTACGAGCAGTACTTC. Translating it yields CASSPGRAYEQYF. This sequence joins TRBV18 and TRBJ2-7; D not resolved. Per germline, CDR1 KGHSH and CDR2 LQKENI. The CDR3 spans 13 residues. The V gene lost 3 bases and the J gene lost 4 bases, with 10 bases spanning the gap.